This paragraph reports one T cell receptor (beta chain). Its matching antigen is unknown. V was clipped by 6 bases and J by 1 base; unmatched bases: 4. The CDR3 extends over 14 amino acids. The germline CDR1 and CDR2 sequences are ENHRY and SYGVKD. This record comes from a study of blood T cells in healthy people across ages. Study at large: Capturing about one barcoded beta molecule per two T cells was achieved by template switching. Study-wide findings and caveats: Older age coincided with a roughly linear decline in TCR beta diversity per million T cells.

Together with a sample-barcoded 5' primer, a J-beta primer mix was included in a second PCR lasting about 6 to 12 cycles. MiXCR was run by TCRdb on the 5' RACE reads, yielding one entry per CDR3 protein. This sample carries 1.5 million to 2 million distinct CDR3 sequences, approximately 50% of them seen once, and the ten largest clones take over 2%. PBMCs, at least 6 million per sample, were isolated. The sequencing sample was made of blood. The V call is TRBV10-3, the J call TRBJ1-1; 8 nucleotides agree with TRBD1. This sequence originates from a middle-aged woman in good health. The chain's CDR3 is CAIRGTGTNTEAFF. DNA of the CDR3: TGTGCCATCAGGGGGACAGGAACGAACACTGAAGCTTTCTTT.